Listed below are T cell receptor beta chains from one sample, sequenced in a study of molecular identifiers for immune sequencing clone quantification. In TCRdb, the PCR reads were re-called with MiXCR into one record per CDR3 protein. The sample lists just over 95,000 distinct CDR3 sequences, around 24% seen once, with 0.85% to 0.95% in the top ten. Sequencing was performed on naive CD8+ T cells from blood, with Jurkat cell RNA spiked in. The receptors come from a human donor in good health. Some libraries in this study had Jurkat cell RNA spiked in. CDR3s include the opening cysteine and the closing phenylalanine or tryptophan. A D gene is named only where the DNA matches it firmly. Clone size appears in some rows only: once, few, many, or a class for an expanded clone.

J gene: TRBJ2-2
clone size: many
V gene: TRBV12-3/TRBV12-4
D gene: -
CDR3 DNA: TGTGCCAGCAGTCCACAGCTACCCGCGAACACCGGGGAGCTGTTTTTT
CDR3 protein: CASSPQLPANTGELFF

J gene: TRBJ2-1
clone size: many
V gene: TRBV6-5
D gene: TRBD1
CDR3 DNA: TGTGCCAGCAGTTTACAGGGGCCCTACAATGAGCAGTTCTTC
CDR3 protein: CASSLQGPYNEQFF

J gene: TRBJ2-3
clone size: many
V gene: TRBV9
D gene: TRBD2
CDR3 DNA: TGTGCCAGCAGCGTGAGCCCACTAGCGGGGGGGAGGACAGATACGCAGTATTTT
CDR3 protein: CASSVSPLAGGRTDTQYF

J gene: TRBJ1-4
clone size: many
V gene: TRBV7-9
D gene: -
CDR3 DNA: TGTGCCAGCAGCTTTGCAACTAATGAAAAACTGTTTTTT
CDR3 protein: CASSFATNEKLFF

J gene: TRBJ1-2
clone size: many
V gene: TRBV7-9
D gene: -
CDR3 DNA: TGTGCCAGCAGCTTATCCTGGACCGAAGAGGCGTATGGCTACACCTTC
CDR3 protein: CASSLSWTEEAYGYTF

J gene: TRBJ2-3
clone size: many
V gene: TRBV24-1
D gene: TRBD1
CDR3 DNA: TGTGCCACCAGTGATACACGGACAGGAATGTTGGGGGCAGATACGCAGTATTTT
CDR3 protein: CATSDTRTGMLGADTQYF

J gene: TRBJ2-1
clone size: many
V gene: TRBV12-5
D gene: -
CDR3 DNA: TGTGCTAGTGGTTTGTCGTCGGGGTCCTACAATGAGCAGTTCTTC
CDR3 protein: CASGLSSGSYNEQFF

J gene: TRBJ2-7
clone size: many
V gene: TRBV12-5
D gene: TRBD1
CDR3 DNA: TGTGCTAGTGATCAGGGACAGGGGGTCTCCTACGAGCAGTACTTC
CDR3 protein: CASDQGQGVSYEQYF

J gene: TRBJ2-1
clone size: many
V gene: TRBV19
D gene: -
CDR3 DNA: TGTGCCAGTAGTATATCGGGACTCAACTCCTACAATGAGCAGTTCTTC
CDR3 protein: CASSISGLNSYNEQFF

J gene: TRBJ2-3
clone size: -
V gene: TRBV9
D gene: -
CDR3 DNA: TGTGCCAGCAGCGGAGGGCCGCAGCGGCTAGGAAGCACAGATACGCAGTATTTT
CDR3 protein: CASSGGPQRLGSTDTQYF

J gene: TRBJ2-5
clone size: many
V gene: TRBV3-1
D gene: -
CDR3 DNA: TGTGCCAGCAGCCAAACACAAGAGACCCAGTACTTC
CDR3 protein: CASSQTQETQYF

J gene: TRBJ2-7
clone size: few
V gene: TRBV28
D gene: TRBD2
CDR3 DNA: TGTGCCAGCAGTTTACCTATTACTAGCGGGAGTTGGTACGAGCAGTACTTC
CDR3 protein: CASSLPITSGSWYEQYF

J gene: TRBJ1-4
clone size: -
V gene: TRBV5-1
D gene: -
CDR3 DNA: TGCGCCAACAGCACCGAACAGGCAACTAATGAAAAACTGTTTTTT
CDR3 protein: CANSTEQATNEKLFF

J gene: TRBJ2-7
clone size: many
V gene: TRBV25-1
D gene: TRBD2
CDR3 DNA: TGTGCCAGCAGTGAATCCGCGGGGGGTAGAGAGCAGTACTTC
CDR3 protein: CASSESAGGREQYF

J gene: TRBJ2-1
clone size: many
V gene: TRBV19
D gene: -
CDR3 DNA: TGTGCCAGTAGTATTGCGGCGGTCCGAGAGAATGGTGAGCAGTTCTTC
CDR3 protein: CASSIAAVRENGEQFF

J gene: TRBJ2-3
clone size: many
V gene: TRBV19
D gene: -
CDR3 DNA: TGTGCCAGTAGTGACGGGACTCTGCCGGATACGCAGTATTTT
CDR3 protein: CASSDGTLPDTQYF

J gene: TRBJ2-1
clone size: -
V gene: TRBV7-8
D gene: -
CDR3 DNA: TGTGCCAGCAGCTTACTTCCTGAGCAGCTCTTC
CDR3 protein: CASSLLPEQLF

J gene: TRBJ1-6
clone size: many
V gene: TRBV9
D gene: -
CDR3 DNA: TGTGCCAGCAGCTTATACGACGGGAGCAGTTCACCCCTCCACTTT
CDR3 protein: CASSLYDGSSSPLHF

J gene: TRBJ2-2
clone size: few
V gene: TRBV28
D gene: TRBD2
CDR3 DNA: TGTGCCAGCAGTTTATCGGTAGCGGGAGTGTGGGAGCTGTTTTTT
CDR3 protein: CASSLSVAGVWELFF

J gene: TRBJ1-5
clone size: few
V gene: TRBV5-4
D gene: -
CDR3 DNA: TGTGCCAGCAGGGACTGGGCTAGCAATCAGCCCCAGCATTTT
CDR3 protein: CASRDWASNQPQHF